The rows below give T cell receptor beta chains drawn from one sample of a study of OX40 agonist ivuxolimab in advanced cancers. The table came from immunoSEQ multiplex PCR; TCRdb's copy has only in-frame clones and leaves some out. The sample contains tens of thousands of clones, roughly 84% of which appear only once. This specimen was CD4+ or CD8+ T cells sorted from blood, taken in a trial of the OX40 agonist ivuxolimab. All receptors come from an adult with an advanced solid tumor such as melanoma, head and neck, liver or kidney cancer. The CDR3 runs from the conserved cysteine through the conserved F or W. Each record gives: clone size, J gene, V gene, D gene, CDR3 DNA, CDR3 protein. D genes are given only for firm matches. Part of the rows lack a size; the others show once, few, many or a class for expanded clones.

>NA|TRBJ2-7|TRBV6-1|NA
TGTGCCAGCAGTGAAGTTTTTCGGGGATCCGAGCAGTACTTC
CASSEVFRGSEQYF
>NA|TRBJ2-6|TRBV19|NA
TGTGCCAGTAGTAGTCTTGATGGGGCCAACGTCCTGACTTTC
CASSSLDGANVLTF
>NA|TRBJ2-3|TRBV9|TRBD2
TGTGCCAGCAGCGTAGAACCTAGCGGGGGACTCGATACGCAGTATTTT
CASSVEPSGGLDTQYF
>NA|TRBJ2-3|TRBV5-1|TRBD2
TGCGCCAGCAGCCTAGCGGCAGATACGCAGTATTTT
CASSLAADTQYF
>NA|TRBJ1-2|TRBV7-9|TRBD1
TGTGCCAGCAGCGTCGGGACAGGGGGCGCCTATGGCTACACCTTC
CASSVGTGGAYGYTF
>NA|TRBJ1-1|TRBV5-4|NA
TGTGCCAGCAGCCTCGACCGGGACACTGAAGCTTTCTTT
CASSLDRDTEAFF
>NA|TRBJ2-5|TRBV11-2|NA
TGTGCCAGCAGCTTAGTGGGGGGGGCTAGGGAGACCCAGTACTTC
CASSLVGGARETQYF
>once|TRBJ1-6|TRBV18|NA
TGTGCCAGCTCACCACCGGCGGACAGAAATTCACCCCTCCACTTT
CASSPPADRNSPLHF
>once|TRBJ2-7|TRBV14|NA
TGTGCCAGCAGCAAAATGGGGGCCCTTGGGCAGCAGTACTTC
CASSKMGALGQQYF
>NA|TRBJ1-4|TRBV5-4|NA
TGTGCCAGCAGCTTTGGGCGCGAGGGGGGCAGAGAAAAACTGTTTTTT
CASSFGREGGREKLFF
>NA|TRBJ1-4|TRBV6-5|NA
TGTGCCAGCAGTTCCGCGGGCGCAACTAATGAAAAACTGTTTTTT
CASSSAGATNEKLFF